This T cell receptor (beta chain) was sequenced during a study of cytomegalovirus exposure and HLA in healthy donors. Primers for the PCR totalled 60 Vbeta and 13 Jbeta. Produced via immunoSEQ multiplex PCR; TCRdb's table is partial and in-frame only. Its clone listing holds just over 80,000 clones. The germline CDR1 and CDR2 sequences are SEHNR and FQNEAQ (reference sequence). The V end was cut by 3 bases, the J end by 4 bases, with 7 bases between. The CDR3 runs 12 residues. V and J are TRBV7-9 and TRBJ2-7; D is possibly TRBD1 (5 bases). The TCR comes from a woman aged 25-40 years in good health and CMV-seronegative. The sample taken for sequencing was PBMCs. CDR3 sequence (DNA): TGTGCCAGCAGCTTCCAGGGTTACGAGCAGTACTTC. Its protein product is CASSFQGYEQYF.